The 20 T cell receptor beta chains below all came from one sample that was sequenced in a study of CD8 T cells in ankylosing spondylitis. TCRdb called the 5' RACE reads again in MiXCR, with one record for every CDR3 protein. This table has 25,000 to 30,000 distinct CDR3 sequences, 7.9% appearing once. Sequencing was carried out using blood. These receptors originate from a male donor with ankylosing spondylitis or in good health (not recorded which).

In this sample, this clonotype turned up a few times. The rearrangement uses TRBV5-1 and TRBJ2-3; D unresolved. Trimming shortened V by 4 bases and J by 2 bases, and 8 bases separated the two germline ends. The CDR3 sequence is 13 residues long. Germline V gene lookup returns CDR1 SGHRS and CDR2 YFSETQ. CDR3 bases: TGCGCCAGCAGCCAACTACCCACAGATACGCAGTATTTT. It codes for CASSQLPTDTQYF. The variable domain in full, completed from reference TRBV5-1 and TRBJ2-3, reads KAGVTQTPRYLIKTRGQQVTLSCSPISGHRSVSWYQQTPGQGLQFLFEYFSETQRNKGNFPGRFSGRQFSNSRSEMNVSTLELGDSALYLCASSQLPTDTQYFGPGTRLTVL.

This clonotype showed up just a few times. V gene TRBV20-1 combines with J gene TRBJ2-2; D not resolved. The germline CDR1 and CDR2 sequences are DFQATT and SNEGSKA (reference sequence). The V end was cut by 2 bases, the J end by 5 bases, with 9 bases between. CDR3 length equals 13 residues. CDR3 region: CSARYWGTGELFF. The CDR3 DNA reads TGCAGTGCTAGATACTGGGGTACCGGGGAGCTGTTTTTT.

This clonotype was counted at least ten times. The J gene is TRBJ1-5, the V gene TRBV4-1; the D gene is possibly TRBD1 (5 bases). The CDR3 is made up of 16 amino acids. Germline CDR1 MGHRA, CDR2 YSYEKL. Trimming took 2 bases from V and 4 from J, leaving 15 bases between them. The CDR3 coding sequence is TGCGCCAGCAGCCAACCTGAAGGGGTTTGGAATCAGCCCCAGCATTTT. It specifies CASSQPEGVWNQPQHF.

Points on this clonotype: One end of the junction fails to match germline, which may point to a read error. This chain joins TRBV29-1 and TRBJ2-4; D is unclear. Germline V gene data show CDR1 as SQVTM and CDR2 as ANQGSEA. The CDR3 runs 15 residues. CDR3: CSAHVAIAARNIQYF. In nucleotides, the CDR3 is TGCAGCGCACACGTCGCCATAGCAGCCAGAAACATTCAGTACTTC.

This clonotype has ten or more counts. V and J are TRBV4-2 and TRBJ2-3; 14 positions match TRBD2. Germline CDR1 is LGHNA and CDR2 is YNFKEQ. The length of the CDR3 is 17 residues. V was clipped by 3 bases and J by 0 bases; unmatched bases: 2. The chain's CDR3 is CASSQGLAGDSTDTQYF. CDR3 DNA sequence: TGTGCCAGCAGCCAGGGACTAGCGGGGGACAGCACAGATACGCAGTATTTT.

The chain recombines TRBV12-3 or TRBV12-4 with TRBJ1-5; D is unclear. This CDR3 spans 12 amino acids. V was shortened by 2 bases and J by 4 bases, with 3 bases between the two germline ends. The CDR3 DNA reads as TGTGCCAGCAGTTTACAAAATCAGCCCCAGCATTTT. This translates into CASSLQNQPQHF.

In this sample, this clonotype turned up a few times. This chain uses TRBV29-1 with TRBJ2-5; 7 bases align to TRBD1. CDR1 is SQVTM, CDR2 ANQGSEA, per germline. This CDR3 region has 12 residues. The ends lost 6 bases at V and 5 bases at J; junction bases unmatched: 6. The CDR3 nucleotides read TGCAGCGTGCAGGGGGACGGGGAGACCCAGTACTTC. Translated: CSVQGDGETQYF.

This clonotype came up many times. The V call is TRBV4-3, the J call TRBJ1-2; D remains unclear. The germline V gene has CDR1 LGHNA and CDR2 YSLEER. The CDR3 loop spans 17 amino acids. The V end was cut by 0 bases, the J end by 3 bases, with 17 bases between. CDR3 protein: CASSQELSRGQDYGYTF. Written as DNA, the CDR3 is TGCGCCAGCAGCCAAGAATTGTCCCGGGGTCAGGACTATGGCTACACCTTC.

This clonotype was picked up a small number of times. Here the CDR3 reads CASSQGLEQYF. CDR3 sequence (DNA): TGTGCCAGCAGTCAGGGACTAGAGCAGTACTTC. The chain recombines TRBV12-3 or TRBV12-4 with TRBJ2-7; 7 bases are a match to TRBD2. The CDR3 runs to 11 residues. V lost 5 bases to trimming and J lost 7 bases; unmatched junction nucleotides: 2.

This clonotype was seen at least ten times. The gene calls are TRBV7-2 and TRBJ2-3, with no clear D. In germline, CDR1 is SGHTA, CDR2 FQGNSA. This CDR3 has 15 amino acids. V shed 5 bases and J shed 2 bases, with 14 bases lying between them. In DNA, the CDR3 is TGTGCCAGCAGCCCCCAGACTCATTCCACAGATACGCAGTATTTT. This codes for CASSPQTHSTDTQYF. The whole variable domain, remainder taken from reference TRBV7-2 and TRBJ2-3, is GAGVSQSPSNKVTEKGKDVELRCDPISGHTALYWYRQSLGQGLEFLIYFQGNSAPDKSGLPSDRFSAERTGGSVSTLTIQRTQQEDSAVYLCASSPQTHSTDTQYFGPGTRLTVL.

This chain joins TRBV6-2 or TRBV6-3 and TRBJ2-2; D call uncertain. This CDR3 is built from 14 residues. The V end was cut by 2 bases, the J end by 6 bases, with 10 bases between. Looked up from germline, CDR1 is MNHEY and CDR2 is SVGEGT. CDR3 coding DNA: TGTGCCAGCAGTTACAGTTGGTCCGCCGGGGAGCTGTTTTTT. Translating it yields CASSYSWSAGELFF.

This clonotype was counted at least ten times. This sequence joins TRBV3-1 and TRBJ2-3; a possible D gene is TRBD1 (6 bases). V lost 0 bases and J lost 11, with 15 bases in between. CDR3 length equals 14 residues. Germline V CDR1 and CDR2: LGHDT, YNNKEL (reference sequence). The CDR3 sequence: CASSQETVQGKQYF. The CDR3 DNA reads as TGTGCCAGCAGCCAAGAAACCGTACAGGGAAAGCAGTATTTT.

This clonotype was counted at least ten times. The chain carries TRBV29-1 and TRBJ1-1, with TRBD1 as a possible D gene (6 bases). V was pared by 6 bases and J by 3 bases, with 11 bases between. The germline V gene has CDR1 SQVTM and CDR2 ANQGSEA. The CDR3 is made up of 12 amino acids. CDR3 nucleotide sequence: TGCAGCGTAGGACAGAAGTACACTGAAGCTTTCTTT. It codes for CSVGQKYTEAFF.

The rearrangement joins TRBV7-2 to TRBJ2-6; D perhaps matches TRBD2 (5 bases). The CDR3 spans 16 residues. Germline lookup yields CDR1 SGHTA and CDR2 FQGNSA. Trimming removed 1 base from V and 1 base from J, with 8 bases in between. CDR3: CASSLVGNSGANVLTF. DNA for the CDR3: TGTGCCAGCAGCTTAGTCGGGAATTCTGGGGCCAACGTCCTGACTTTC. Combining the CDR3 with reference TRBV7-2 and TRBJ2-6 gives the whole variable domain GAGVSQSPSNKVTEKGKDVELRCDPISGHTALYWYRQSLGQGLEFLIYFQGNSAPDKSGLPSDRFSAERTGGSVSTLTIQRTQQEDSAVYLCASSLVGNSGANVLTFGAGSRLTVL.

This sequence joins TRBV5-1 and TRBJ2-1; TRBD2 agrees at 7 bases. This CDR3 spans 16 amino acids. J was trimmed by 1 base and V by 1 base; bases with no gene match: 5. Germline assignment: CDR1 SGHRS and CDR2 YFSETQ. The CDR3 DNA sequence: TGCGCCAGCAGCTTGTATGGGGGGGAGTCCTACAATGAGCAGTTCTTC. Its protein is CASSLYGGESYNEQFF.

In DNA, the CDR3 is TGCAGCGTTGCAATAGCGGGAGGGCATATTGAGCAGTTCTTC. Protein sequence: CSVAIAGGHIEQFF. The chain links TRBV29-1 to TRBJ2-1; the match to TRBD2 covers 11 bases. The CDR3 sequence is 14 residues long. V lost 4 bases to trimming and J lost 9 bases; unmatched junction nucleotides: 8. CDR1 and CDR2 (germline): SQVTM, ANQGSEA.

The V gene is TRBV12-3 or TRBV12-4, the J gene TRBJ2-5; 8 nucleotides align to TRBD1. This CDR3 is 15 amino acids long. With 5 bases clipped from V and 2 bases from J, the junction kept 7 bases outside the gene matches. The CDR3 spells CASSILGQGQETQYF. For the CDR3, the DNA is TGTGCCAGCAGTATACTTGGACAGGGTCAAGAGACCCAGTACTTC.

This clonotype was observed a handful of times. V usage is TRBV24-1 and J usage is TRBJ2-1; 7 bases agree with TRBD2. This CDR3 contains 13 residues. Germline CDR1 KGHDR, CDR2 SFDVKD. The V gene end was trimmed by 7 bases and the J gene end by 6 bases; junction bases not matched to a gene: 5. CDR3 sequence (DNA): TGTGCCACCAGGGCCGGGGGGACCAATGAGCAGTTCTTC. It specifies CATRAGGTNEQFF.

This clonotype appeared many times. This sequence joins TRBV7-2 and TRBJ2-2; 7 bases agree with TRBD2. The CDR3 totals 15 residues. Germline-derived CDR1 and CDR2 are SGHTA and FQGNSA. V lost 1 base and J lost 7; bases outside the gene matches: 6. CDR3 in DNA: TGTGCCAGCAGCTTAGAGGGAGGGCTTGGCGGGGAGCTGTTTTTT. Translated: CASSLEGGLGGELFF.

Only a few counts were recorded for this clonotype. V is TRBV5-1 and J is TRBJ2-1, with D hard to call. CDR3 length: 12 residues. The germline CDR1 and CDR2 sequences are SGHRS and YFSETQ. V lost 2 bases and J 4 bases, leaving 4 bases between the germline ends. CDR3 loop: CASSFRYNEQFF. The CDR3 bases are TGCGCCAGCAGCTTCAGGTACAATGAGCAGTTCTTC.